The 30 T cell receptor beta chains below were found in one sample sequenced in a study of shared clonotypes between healthy human individuals. This table comes from immunoSEQ multiplex PCR, and its TCRdb copy is limited to in-frame clones, with some not included. The sample lists about 2.4 million clones, over 85% occurring once. Input material: naive CD4+ T cells sorted from blood. Subset: CD45RA+ positively selected. The receptor set was obtained from a man between 18 and 29 years old in good health.

This chain links TRBV10-3 with TRBJ2-5; 9 nucleotides align to TRBD1. The germline V gene has CDR1 ENHRY and CDR2 SYGVKD. CDR3 size: 13 residues. Trimming removed 10 bases from V and 2 bases from J; junction bases left unmatched: 5. The CDR3 loop reads CATAGTGQETQYF. As DNA, the CDR3 is TGTGCCACCGCCGGGACAGGGCAAGAGACCCAGTACTTC.

This chain joins TRBV30 and TRBJ2-7, with 9 bases fitting TRBD2. This CDR3 is 13 amino acids long. From germline, CDR1 is GTSNPN and CDR2 SVGIG (reference sequence). V was pared by 1 base and J by 4 bases, with 2 bases of the junction left unmatched. CDR3 sequence: CAWSATSGYEQYF. As DNA, the CDR3 is TGTGCCTGGAGTGCGACTAGCGGATACGAGCAGTACTTC. Together with reference TRBV30 and TRBJ2-7, the CDR3 gives the full variable domain: SQTIHQWPATLVQPVGSPLSLECTVEGTSNPNLYWYRQAAGRGLQLLFYSVGIGQISSEVPQNLSASRPQDRQFILSSKKLLLSDSGFYLCAWSATSGYEQYFGPGTRLTVT.

The genes are TRBV5-6 and TRBJ1-6; 7 nucleotides line up with TRBD1. The CDR3 totals 16 residues. Germline V lookup: CDR1 SGHDT, CDR2 YYEEEE. V shed 2 bases, J shed 4 bases, and the junction held 6 bases outside the gene matches. For the CDR3, the DNA is TGTGCCAGCAGCTTATCCGGGACAGATTATAATTCACCCCTCCACTTT. It is translated as CASSLSGTDYNSPLHF.

The gene calls are TRBV5-4 and TRBJ2-4; D gene unclear. The length of the CDR3 is 14 residues. V lost 4 bases to trimming and J lost 1 base, with 9 bases between them. Germline V gene lookup returns CDR1 SGHNT and CDR2 YYREEE (reference sequence). The CDR3 sequence is CASSPGTAKNIQYF. The CDR3 bases are TGTGCCAGCAGCCCTGGAACGGCCAAAAACATTCAGTACTTC.

V and J are TRBV19 and TRBJ2-1; no definite D call. The germline V and J ends were trimmed by 3 bases and 15 bases, with 15 bases remaining between them. Germline CDR1 LNHDA, CDR2 SQIVND (reference sequence). This CDR3 has 12 amino acids. The CDR3 spells CASSIWPEDPFF. The CDR3 nucleotides read TGTGCCAGTAGTATCTGGCCAGAGGATCCGTTCTTC.

The chain is built from TRBV18 and TRBJ2-7; the match to TRBD1 covers 7 bases. Germline CDR1 reads KGHSH; CDR2 reads LQKENI. The V gene end was trimmed by 5 bases and the J gene end by 0 bases; junction bases not matched to a gene: 7. The CDR3 spans 15 residues. The CDR3 protein is CASSSKGAPSYEQYF. CDR3 sequence (DNA): TGTGCCAGCTCATCCAAGGGGGCCCCCTCCTACGAGCAGTACTTC. The variable domain in full, with the rest retrieved from reference TRBV18 and TRBJ2-7, is NAGVMQNPRHLVRRRGQEARLRCSPMKGHSHVYWYRQLPEEGLKFMVYLQKENIIDESGMPKERFSAEFPKEGPSILRIQQVVRGDSAAYFCASSSKGAPSYEQYFGPGTRLTVT.

The chain carries TRBV10-3 and TRBJ1-4, with D hard to call. The CDR3 runs to 13 residues. Trimming cost V 0 bases and J 7 bases, with 6 bases left between them. CDR1 is ENHRY and CDR2 is SYGVKD in the germline V gene. The CDR3 protein is CAISESMVEKLFF. CDR3 DNA sequence: TGTGCCATCAGTGAGTCGATGGTTGAAAAACTGTTTTTT.

This clone was observed once. J is TRBJ2-2 and V is TRBV5-1, with a tentative D call TRBD2 (5 bases). V lost 7 bases to trimming and J lost 5 bases, with 9 bases between them. The CDR3 is made up of 12 amino acids. Looked up from germline, CDR1 is SGHRS and CDR2 is YFSETQ. The CDR3: CASAGVTGELFF. The DNA for the CDR3 is TGCGCCAGCGCGGGTGTAACCGGGGAGCTGTTTTTT.

CDR3 coding DNA: TGTGCCAGCTCATCCCGACAGGTCTTCGGGCTTTGGGATCAGCCCCAGCATTTT. Its protein is CASSSRQVFGLWDQPQHF. This chain links TRBV18 with TRBJ1-5, with D possibly being TRBD1 (6 bases). Deletions cut 5 bases from V and 5 bases from J, with 25 bases between. CDR1 and CDR2 from the germline V gene are KGHSH and LQKENI. This CDR3 spans 18 amino acids.

The chain recombines TRBV4-1 with TRBJ1-2; TRBD1 is a possible D gene (5 bases). Germline loops: CDR1 MGHRA, CDR2 YSYEKL. Deletions cut 3 bases from V and 8 bases from J, with 19 bases between. This CDR3 has 15 residues. DNA for the CDR3: TGCGCCAGCAGCCAGGTGGGTGGGCAGGGCGGCGGCTACACCTTC. It is translated as CASSQVGGQGGGYTF.

The chain uses TRBV6-5 and TRBJ2-7; 7 nucleotides align to TRBD1. The length of the CDR3 is 14 residues. CDR1 and CDR2 (germline): MNHEY, SVGAGI. J gave up 5 bases and V 2 bases, and 6 bases lay outside the gene matches. The CDR3 loop reads CASSYDRAFDEQYF. The CDR3 nucleotides are TGTGCCAGCAGTTACGACAGGGCTTTCGACGAGCAGTACTTC.

The chain is built from TRBV19 and TRBJ1-2; 11 positions match TRBD1. Germline V lookup: CDR1 LNHDA, CDR2 SQIVND (reference sequence). Unmatched junction bases numbered 7, after V lost 5 bases and J lost 5 bases. The CDR3 loop spans 15 amino acids. CDR3: CASSSPGQGEYGYTF. Here the CDR3 DNA reads TGTGCCAGTAGTTCCCCGGGACAGGGGGAGTATGGCTACACCTTC.

This clone was seen just once. The chain has TRBV2 and TRBJ2-7; D unresolved. The CDR3 is 13 residues long. Trimming stripped 2 bases from V and 3 bases from J, with 8 bases between. From germline, CDR1 is SNHLY and CDR2 FYNNEI. The CDR3 DNA reads as TGTGCCAGCAGTGAAAAATCGTACTACGAGCAGTACTTC. Its protein product is CASSEKSYYEQYF.

This chain joins TRBV10-3 and TRBJ1-2; 8 bases fit TRBD1. The CDR3 has 15 amino acids. Germline-derived CDR1 and CDR2 are ENHRY and SYGVKD. J gave up 1 base and V 10 bases, and 11 bases lay outside the gene matches. The CDR3: CATADRAIGNYGYTF. CDR3 coding DNA: TGTGCCACAGCGGACAGGGCCATTGGTAACTATGGCTACACCTTC.

CDR3 coding DNA: TGTGCCAGCAGTGAATTAGGAGTTACCTACGAGCAGTACTTC. This codes for CASSELGVTYEQYF. The rearrangement uses TRBV6-1 and TRBJ2-7; the D is unclear. Germline V CDR1 and CDR2: MNHNS, SASEGT. This CDR3 comprises 14 residues. Trimming left V 2 bases short and J 2 bases short, with 10 bases between.

This chain uses TRBV5-4 with TRBJ2-4, with TRBD1 as a possible D gene (5 bases). The CDR3 length is 16 residues. V lost 2 bases and J 0 bases, leaving 12 bases between the germline ends. Germline CDR1 SGHNT, CDR2 YYREEE (reference sequence). CDR3 nucleotides: TGTGCCAGCAGCTTTTATGACAGCCTAGCCAAAAACATTCAGTACTTC. This codes for CASSFYDSLAKNIQYF.

V is TRBV9 and J is TRBJ1-5; a weak D match, TRBD1 (5 bases). Germline CDR1 SGDLS, CDR2 YYNGEE. This CDR3 is built from 15 residues. Trimming left V 4 bases short and J 6 bases short, with 17 bases between. CDR3 sequence reads: CASSPGGVEAQPQHF. CDR3 in DNA: TGTGCCAGCAGCCCTGGGGGGGTGGAGGCTCAGCCCCAGCATTTT.

V and J are TRBV2 and TRBJ2-5; D is ambiguous. V dropped 6 bases and J dropped 0 bases, with 5 bases sitting between them. Germline CDR1 and CDR2: SNHLY and FYNNEI. The CDR3 is 12 amino acids. DNA for the CDR3: TGTGCCAGCAGGGGGTACCAAGAGACCCAGTACTTC. Residues: CASRGYQETQYF.

The genes are TRBV6-1 and TRBJ1-2; a weak D match, TRBD1 (5 bases). The CDR3 sequence is 14 residues long. The V end lost 4 bases, the J end lost 3 bases, and 12 bases lay between the germline ends. Germline CDR1 and CDR2: MNHNS and SASEGT. The CDR3 loop is CASSGGPLHYGYTF. The CDR3 region has the DNA TGTGCCAGCAGTGGGGGACCTCTTCACTATGGCTACACCTTC.

The V gene is TRBV6-6, the J gene TRBJ2-7; D not certain. The CDR3 sequence is 16 residues long. V was shortened by 2 bases and J by 0 bases, with 14 bases between the two germline ends. Germline assignment: CDR1 MNHNY and CDR2 SVGAGI (reference sequence). The CDR3: CASSYGILTSSYEQYF. CDR3 sequence (DNA): TGTGCCAGCAGTTACGGGATCTTGACGAGCTCCTACGAGCAGTACTTC.

This sequence joins TRBV6-6 and TRBJ1-2; 9 bases match TRBD1. The germline CDR1 and CDR2 sequences are MNHNY and SVGAGI (reference sequence). V dropped 2 bases and J dropped 10; count of bases not matched to a gene: 14. This CDR3 contains 16 residues. The CDR3 coding sequence is TGTGCCAGCAGTTACGAGAGTGGCCCGGGACAGGGTATCTACACCTTC. This sequence encodes CASSYESGPGQGIYTF.

Worth noting for this clone: Other DNA sequences from this sample encode an identical CDR3 as well. The chain couples TRBV9 to TRBJ2-7; no clear D gene. Deletions cut 0 bases from V and 0 bases from J, with 7 bases between. Germline CDR1 SGDLS, CDR2 YYNGEE. The CDR3 runs to 14 residues. The CDR3 spells CASSVDPVSYEQYF. The CDR3 DNA reads as TGTGCCAGCAGCGTAGACCCAGTCTCCTACGAGCAGTACTTC. Combining the CDR3 with reference TRBV9 and TRBJ2-7 gives the whole variable domain DSGVTQTPKHLITATGQRVTLRCSPRSGDLSVYWYQQSLDQGLQFLIQYYNGEERAKGNILERFSAQQFPDLHSELNLSSLELGDSALYFCASSVDPVSYEQYFGPGTRLTVT.

The rearrangement uses TRBV10-1 and TRBJ2-4; 8 bases agree with TRBD2. V dropped 9 bases and J dropped 5; count of bases not matched to a gene: 9. CDR1 is WNHNN, CDR2 SYGVQD, per germline (reference sequence). CDR3 size: 14 residues. CDR3 bases: TGCGCCAGTAGTTCGGGACTAGGGGAAAACATTCAGTACTTC. Translated: CASSSGLGENIQYF.

The gene calls are TRBV7-9 and TRBJ2-1, with TRBD1 matching 9 bases. Germline V gene sequence: CDR1 SEHNR, CDR2 FQNEAQ (reference sequence). The CDR3 runs to 12 residues. The V gene end was trimmed by 3 bases and the J gene end by 16 bases; junction bases not matched to a gene: 7. As DNA, the CDR3 is TGTGCCAGCAGCTTTGCCCGGACAGGGGAATTCTTC. Translation: CASSFARTGEFF.

This clone has just one count. The chain combines TRBV10-3 with TRBJ1-1, with D uncertain. CDR3 length equals 14 residues. CDR1 and CDR2 from the germline V gene are ENHRY and SYGVKD. Trimming stripped 4 bases from V and 0 bases from J, with 9 bases between. The CDR3 region has the DNA TGTGCCATCAGTGGCGCACAGATGAACACTGAAGCTTTCTTT. This sequence encodes CAISGAQMNTEAFF.

This chain joins TRBV11-2 and TRBJ2-1, with D possibly being TRBD2 (5 bases). Germline loops: CDR1 SGHAT, CDR2 FQNNGV. The CDR3 loop spans 17 amino acids. V was cut by 1 base and J by 4 bases, with 17 bases left in between. The CDR3 spells CASSLVRPIGVYNEQFF. DNA for the CDR3: TGTGCCAGCAGCTTAGTACGCCCCATCGGGGTATACAATGAGCAGTTCTTC.

Turning to this clone: The sample carries other DNA sequences with the same CDR3. The V gene is TRBV30, the J gene TRBJ2-2, with D perhaps matching TRBD1 or TRBD2 (7 bases each). The CDR3 is made up of 17 amino acids. V was pared by 3 bases and J by 0 bases, with 17 bases between. Germline CDR1 and CDR2: GTSNPN and SVGIG (reference sequence). CDR3 sequence reads: CAWSPRGRGPNTGELFF. The CDR3 nucleotides are TGTGCCTGGAGCCCCCGTGGGAGGGGGCCGAACACCGGGGAGCTGTTTTTT.

The genes are TRBV6-4 and TRBJ2-7; TRBD2 might be the D (7 bases). The V and J ends lost 5 bases and 2 bases respectively, with 22 bases between them. This CDR3 is built from 17 residues. Germline loops: CDR1 MRHNA, CDR2 SNTAGT. CDR3 amino acids: CASSSRTAGLPPYEQYF. CDR3 nucleotide sequence: TGTGCCAGCAGTAGCAGGACAGCGGGATTGCCCCCCTACGAGCAGTACTTC.

The rearrangement joins TRBV5-6 to TRBJ2-5; no clear D. This CDR3 is 12 amino acids long. Germline lookup yields CDR1 SGHDT and CDR2 YYEEEE. Trimming removed 0 bases at V and 7 bases at J, with 7 bases between. In nucleotides, the CDR3 is TGTGCCAGCAGCTTGGGGAGTGTGACCCAGTACTTC. This translates into CASSLGSVTQYF.

The genes are TRBV6-5 and TRBJ1-4; D unresolved. This CDR3 is built from 14 residues. The germline gives CDR1 MNHEY, CDR2 SVGAGI. Trimming left V 7 bases short and J 7 bases short, with 16 bases between. In DNA form, the CDR3 reads TGTGCCAGCAAAGCGGGTGGGGAGGGTGAAAAACTGTTTTTT. Translated, it gives CASKAGGEGEKLFF.